The clone carrying this T cell receptor beta chain was counted once. This sample is drawn from a study of metastatic and nonmetastatic thyroid tumors. The V gene lost 5 bases and the J gene lost 3 bases, with 8 bases spanning the gap. The CDR3 has 14 amino acids. Germline V lookup: CDR1 SNHLY, CDR2 FYNNEI. Not a single patient had been given any form of treatment at any point before undergoing thyroid surgery. TCRdb re-called clones via MiXCR from the PCR reads. The sample carries 35,000 to 40,000 clones, roughly a quarter recorded once. Sequencing was done on a sample of blood. The receptor's source is a female donor with papillary thyroid cancer or a benign thyroid nodule (not recorded which). Some clones in this sample may be carry-over from other donors' samples. The chain employs TRBV2 and TRBJ1-6; possible D gene TRBD1, 5 bases. CDR3 coding DNA: TGTGCCAGCAGTCCAGGGAACTATAATTCACCCCTCCACTTT. Translation gives CASSPGNYNSPLHF.